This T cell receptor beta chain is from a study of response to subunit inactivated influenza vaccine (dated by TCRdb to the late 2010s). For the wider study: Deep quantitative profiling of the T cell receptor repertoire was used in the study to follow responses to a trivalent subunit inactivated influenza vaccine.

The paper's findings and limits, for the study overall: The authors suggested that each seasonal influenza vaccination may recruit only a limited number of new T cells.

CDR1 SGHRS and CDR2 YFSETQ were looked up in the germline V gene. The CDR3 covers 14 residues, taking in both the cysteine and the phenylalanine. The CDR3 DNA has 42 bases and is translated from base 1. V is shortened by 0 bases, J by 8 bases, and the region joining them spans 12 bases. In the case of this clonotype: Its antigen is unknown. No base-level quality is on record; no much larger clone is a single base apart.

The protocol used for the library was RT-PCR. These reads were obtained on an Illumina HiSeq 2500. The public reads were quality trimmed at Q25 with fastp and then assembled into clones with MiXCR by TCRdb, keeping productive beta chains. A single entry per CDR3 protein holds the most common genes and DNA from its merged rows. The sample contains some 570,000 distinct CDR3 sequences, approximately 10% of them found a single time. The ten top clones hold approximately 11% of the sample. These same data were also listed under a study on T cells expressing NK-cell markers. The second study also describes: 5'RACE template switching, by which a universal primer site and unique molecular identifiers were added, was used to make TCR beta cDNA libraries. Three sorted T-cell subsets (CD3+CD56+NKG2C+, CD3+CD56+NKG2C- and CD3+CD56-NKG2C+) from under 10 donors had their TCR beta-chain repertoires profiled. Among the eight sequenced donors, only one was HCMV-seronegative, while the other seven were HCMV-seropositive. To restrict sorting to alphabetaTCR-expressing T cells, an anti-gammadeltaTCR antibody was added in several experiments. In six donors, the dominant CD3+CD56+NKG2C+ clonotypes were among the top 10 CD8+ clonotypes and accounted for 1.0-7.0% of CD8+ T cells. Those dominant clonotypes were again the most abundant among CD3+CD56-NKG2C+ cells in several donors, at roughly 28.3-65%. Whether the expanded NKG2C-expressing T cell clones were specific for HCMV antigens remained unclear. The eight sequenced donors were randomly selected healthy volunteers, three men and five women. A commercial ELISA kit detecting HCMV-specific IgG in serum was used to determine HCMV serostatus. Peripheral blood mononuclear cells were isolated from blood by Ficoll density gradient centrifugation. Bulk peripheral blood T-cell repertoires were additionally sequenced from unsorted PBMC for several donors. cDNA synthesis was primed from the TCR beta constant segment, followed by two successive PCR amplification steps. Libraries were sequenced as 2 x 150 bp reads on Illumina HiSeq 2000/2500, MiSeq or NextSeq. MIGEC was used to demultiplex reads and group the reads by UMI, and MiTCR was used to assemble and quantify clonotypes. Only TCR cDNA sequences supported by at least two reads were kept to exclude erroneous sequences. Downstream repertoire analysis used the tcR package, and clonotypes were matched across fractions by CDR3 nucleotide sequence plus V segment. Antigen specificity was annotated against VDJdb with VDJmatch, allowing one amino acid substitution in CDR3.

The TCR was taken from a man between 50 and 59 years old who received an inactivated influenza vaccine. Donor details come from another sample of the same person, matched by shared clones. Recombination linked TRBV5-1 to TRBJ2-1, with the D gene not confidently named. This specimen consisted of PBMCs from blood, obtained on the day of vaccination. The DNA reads TGCGCCAGCAGCTTGGAGTGGAGCGCCGATGAGCAGTTCTTC. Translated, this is CASSLEWSADEQFF.